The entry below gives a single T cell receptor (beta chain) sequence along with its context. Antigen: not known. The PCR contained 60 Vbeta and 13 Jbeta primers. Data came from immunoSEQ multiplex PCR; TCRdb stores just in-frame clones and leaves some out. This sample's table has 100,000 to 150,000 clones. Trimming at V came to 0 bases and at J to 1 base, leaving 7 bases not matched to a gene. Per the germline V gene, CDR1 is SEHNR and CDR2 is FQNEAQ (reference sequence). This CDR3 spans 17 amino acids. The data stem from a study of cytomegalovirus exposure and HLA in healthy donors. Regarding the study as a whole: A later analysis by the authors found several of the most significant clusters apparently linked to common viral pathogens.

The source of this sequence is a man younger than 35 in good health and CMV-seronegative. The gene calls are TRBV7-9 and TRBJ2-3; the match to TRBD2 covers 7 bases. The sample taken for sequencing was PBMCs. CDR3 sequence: CASSLALGSGGTDTQYF. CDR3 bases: TGTGCCAGCAGCTTAGCTCTTGGAAGCGGGGGCACAGATACGCAGTATTTT.